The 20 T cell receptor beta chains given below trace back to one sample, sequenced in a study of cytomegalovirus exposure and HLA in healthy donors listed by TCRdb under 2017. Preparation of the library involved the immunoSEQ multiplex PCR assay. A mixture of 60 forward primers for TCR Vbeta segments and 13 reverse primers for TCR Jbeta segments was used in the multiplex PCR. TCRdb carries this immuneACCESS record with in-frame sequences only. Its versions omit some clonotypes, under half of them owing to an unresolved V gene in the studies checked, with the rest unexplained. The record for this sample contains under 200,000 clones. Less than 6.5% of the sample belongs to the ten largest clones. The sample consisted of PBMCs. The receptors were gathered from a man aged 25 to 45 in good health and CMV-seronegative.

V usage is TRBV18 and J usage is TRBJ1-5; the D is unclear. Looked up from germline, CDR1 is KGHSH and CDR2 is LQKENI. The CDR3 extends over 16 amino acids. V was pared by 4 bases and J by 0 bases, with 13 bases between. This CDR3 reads CASSQTEGYSNQPQHF. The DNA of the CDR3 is TGTGCCAGCTCACAAACGGAGGGTTATAGCAATCAGCCCCAGCATTTT.

The CDR3 reads CASSSHRDNTEAFF. CDR3 in DNA: TGTGCCAGCAGTAGCCACAGGGACAACACTGAAGCTTTCTTT. The chain is built from TRBV27 and TRBJ1-1; D may be TRBD1 (6 bases). V was pared by 5 bases and J by 2 bases, with 12 bases between. Germline V gene lookup returns CDR1 MNHEY and CDR2 SMNVEV (reference sequence). The CDR3 totals 14 residues.

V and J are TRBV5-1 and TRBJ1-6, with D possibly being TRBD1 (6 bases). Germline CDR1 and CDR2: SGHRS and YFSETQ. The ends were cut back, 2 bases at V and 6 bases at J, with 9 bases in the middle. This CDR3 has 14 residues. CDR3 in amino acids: CASSLGQPNSPLHF. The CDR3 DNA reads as TGCGCCAGCAGCTTAGGACAGCCTAATTCACCCCTCCACTTT. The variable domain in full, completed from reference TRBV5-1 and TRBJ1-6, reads KAGVTQTPRYLIKTRGQQVTLSCSPISGHRSVSWYQQTPGQGLQFLFEYFSETQRNKGNFPGRFSGRQFSNSRSEMNVSTLELGDSALYLCASSLGQPNSPLHFGNGTRLTVT.

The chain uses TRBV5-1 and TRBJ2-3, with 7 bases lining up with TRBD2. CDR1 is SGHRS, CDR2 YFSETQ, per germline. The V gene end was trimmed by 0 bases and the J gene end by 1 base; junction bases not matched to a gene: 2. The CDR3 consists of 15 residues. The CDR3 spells CASSLVAGGTDTQYF. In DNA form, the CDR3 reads TGCGCCAGCAGCTTGGTTGCGGGGGGCACAGATACGCAGTATTTT.

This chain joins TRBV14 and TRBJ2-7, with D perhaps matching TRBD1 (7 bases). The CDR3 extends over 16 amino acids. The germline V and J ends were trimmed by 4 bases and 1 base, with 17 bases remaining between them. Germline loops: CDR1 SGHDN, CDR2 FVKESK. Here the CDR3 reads CASSPRGGQASYEQYF. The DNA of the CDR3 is TGTGCCAGCAGCCCGAGGGGAGGACAGGCATCCTACGAGCAGTACTTC.

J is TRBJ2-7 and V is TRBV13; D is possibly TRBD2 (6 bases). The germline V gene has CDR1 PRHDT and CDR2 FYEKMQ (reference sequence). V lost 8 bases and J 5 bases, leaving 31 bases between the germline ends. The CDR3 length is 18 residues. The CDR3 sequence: CASGQPISGGGTANEQYF. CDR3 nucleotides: TGTGCCAGCGGACAACCCATTAGTGGTGGGGGGACGGCAAACGAGCAGTACTTC.

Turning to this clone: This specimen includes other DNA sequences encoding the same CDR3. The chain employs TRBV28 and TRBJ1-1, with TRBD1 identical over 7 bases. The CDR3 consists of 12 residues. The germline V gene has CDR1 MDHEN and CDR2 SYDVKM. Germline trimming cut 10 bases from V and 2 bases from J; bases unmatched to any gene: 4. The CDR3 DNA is TGTGCCATGAGGGACAGCAACACTGAAGCTTTCTTT. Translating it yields CAMRDSNTEAFF.

The CDR3 region is CASGLDRGYEQYF. The DNA of the CDR3 is TGTGCTAGTGGTTTGGACAGGGGCTACGAGCAGTACTTC. The chain has TRBV12-5 and TRBJ2-7; the match to TRBD1 covers 7 bases. The germline V gene has CDR1 LGHNT and CDR2 FRNRAP. Unmatched junction bases numbered 0, after V lost 1 base and J lost 3 bases. CDR3 length: 13 residues.

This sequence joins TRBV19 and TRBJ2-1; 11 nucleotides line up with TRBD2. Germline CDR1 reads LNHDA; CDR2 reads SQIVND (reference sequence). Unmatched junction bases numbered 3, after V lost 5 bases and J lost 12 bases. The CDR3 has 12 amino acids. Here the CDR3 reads CASSLGLAAQFF. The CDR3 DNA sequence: TGTGCCAGTAGTCTGGGACTAGCGGCGCAGTTCTTC.

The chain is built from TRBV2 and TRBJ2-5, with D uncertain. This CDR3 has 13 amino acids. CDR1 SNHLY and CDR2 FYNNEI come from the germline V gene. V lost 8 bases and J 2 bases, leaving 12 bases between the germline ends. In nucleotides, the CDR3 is TGTGCCAGCGGATACAGAAGACAAGAGACCCAGTACTTC. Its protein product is CASGYRRQETQYF.

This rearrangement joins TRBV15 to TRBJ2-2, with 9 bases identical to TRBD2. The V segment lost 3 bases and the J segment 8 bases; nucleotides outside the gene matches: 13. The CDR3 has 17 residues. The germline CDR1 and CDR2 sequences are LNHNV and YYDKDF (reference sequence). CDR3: CATSSPLAGSAGGELFF. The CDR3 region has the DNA TGTGCCACCAGCAGCCCTCTAGCGGGATCCGCCGGGGGGGAGCTGTTTTTT.

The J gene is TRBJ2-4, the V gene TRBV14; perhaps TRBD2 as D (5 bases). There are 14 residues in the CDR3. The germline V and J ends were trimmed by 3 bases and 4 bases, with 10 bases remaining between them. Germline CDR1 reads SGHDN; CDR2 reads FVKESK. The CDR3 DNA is TGTGCCAGCAGCCAGGCGGAGGCGAAAAACATTCAGTACTTC. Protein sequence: CASSQAEAKNIQYF.

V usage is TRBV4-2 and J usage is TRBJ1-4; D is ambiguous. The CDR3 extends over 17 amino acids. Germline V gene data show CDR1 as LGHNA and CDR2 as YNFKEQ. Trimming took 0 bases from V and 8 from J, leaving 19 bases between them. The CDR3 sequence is CASSQDRRADGAEKLFF. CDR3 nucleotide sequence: TGTGCCAGCAGCCAAGATCGGAGGGCCGACGGCGCAGAAAAACTGTTTTTT.

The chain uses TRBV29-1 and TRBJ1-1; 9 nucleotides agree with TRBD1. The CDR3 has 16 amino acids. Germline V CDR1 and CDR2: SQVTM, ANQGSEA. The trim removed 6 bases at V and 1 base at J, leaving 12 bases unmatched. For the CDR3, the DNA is TGCAGCGTCCGTGGGACAGGGCGGGTTTGGAACACTGAAGCTTTCTTT. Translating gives CSVRGTGRVWNTEAFF. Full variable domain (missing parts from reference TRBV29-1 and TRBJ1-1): SAVISQKPSRDICQRGTSLTIQCQVDSQVTMMFWYRQQPGQSLTLIATANQGSEATYESGFVIDKFPISRPNLTFSTLTVSNMSPEDSSIYLCSVRGTGRVWNTEAFFGQGTRLTVV.

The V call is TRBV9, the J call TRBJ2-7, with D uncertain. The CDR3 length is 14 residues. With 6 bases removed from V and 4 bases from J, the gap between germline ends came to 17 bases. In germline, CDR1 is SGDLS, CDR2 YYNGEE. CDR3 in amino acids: CASTRSEPSYEQYF. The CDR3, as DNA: TGTGCCAGCACCCGAAGCGAACCCTCATACGAGCAGTACTTC.

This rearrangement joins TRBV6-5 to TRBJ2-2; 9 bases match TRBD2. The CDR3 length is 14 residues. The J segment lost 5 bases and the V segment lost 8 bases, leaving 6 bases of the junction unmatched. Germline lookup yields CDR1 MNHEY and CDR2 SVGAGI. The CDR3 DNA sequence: TGTGCCAGCCGGCGGGGGGGCGGGACCGGGGAGCTGTTTTTT. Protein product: CASRRGGGTGELFF.

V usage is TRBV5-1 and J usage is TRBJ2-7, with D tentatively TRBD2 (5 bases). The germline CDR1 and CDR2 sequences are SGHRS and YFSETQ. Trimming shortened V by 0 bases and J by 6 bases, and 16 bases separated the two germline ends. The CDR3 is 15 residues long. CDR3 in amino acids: CASSLAGVSEGEQYF. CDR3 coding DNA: TGCGCCAGCAGCTTGGCCGGGGTTAGCGAAGGCGAGCAGTACTTC.

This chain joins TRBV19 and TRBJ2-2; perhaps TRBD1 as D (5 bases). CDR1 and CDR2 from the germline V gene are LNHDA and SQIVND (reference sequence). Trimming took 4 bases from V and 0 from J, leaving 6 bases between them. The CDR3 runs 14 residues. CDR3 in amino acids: CASSKTANTGELFF. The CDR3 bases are TGTGCCAGTAGTAAGACAGCGAACACCGGGGAGCTGTTTTTT.

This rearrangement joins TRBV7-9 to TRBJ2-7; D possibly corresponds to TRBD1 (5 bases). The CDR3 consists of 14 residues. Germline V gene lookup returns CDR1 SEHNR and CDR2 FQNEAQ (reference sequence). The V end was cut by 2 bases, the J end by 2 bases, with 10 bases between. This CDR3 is CASSLSARAYEQYF. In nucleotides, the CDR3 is TGTGCCAGCAGCTTATCTGCCAGGGCCTACGAGCAGTACTTC.

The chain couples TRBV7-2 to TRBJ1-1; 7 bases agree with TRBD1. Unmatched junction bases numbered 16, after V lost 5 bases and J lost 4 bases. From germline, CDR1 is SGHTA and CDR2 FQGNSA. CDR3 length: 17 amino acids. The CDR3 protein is CASSHNRDSPAGTEAFF. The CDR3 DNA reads TGTGCCAGCAGCCATAACAGGGACAGCCCCGCGGGCACTGAAGCTTTCTTT.